A selection of T cell receptor beta chains follows, all from one sample in a study of T cell responses to AZD1222 COVID-19 vaccine. Profiled with immunoSEQ multiplex PCR; TCRdb holds only in-frame clones, not every one. The sample holds about 130,000 clones, about 93% seen once. The sample here was peripheral blood, taken on day 0 of AZD1222 vaccination. The receptor source for this set is an adult in good health. The CDR3 runs from the conserved cysteine through the conserved F or W. The D gene is left open where the match is weak. Size is omitted from some rows. Given values are once, few, many or a class for expanded clones.

d_call	clone_size	v_call	j_call	cdr3_aa	cdr3_nt
-	-	TRBV25-1	TRBJ1-2	CASSEGFYGYTF	TGTGCCAGCAGTGAGGGTTTTTATGGCTACACCTTC
-	-	TRBV3-1/TRBV3-2	TRBJ1-1	CASSQNPFGKAGNTEAFF	TGTGCCAGCAGCCAAAACCCCTTTGGGAAGGCGGGGAACACTGAAGCTTTCTTT
TRBD1	-	TRBV6-5	TRBJ2-3	CASSYSGTGSTDTQYF	TGTGCCAGCAGTTACTCCGGGACAGGGTCCACAGATACGCAGTATTTT
-	few	TRBV5-1	TRBJ1-2	CASSSTPQGNYGYTF	TGCGCCAGCAGCTCAACCCCACAGGGAAACTATGGCTACACCTTC
-	once	TRBV5-1	TRBJ1-1	CASSLAGGIEAFF	TGCGCCAGCAGCTTGGCCGGAGGGATTGAAGCTTTCTTT
TRBD2	once	TRBV11-3	TRBJ2-3	CASSSGGGEADTQYF	TGTGCCAGCAGCTCTGGCGGGGGGGAAGCAGATACGCAGTATTTT
-	-	TRBV19	TRBJ1-1	CASLSRYTEAFF	TGTGCCAGTCTTTCCCGATACACTGAAGCTTTCTTT
TRBD1	-	TRBV14	TRBJ1-6	CASSQGAGQRNSPLHF	TGTGCCAGCAGCCAAGGGGCGGGACAGCGTAATTCACCCCTCCACTTT
-	-	TRBV15	TRBJ1-5	CATSRQGSRQPQHF	TGTGCCACCAGCAGGCAGGGTTCTCGGCAGCCCCAGCATTTT
TRBD1	-	TRBV5-1	TRBJ1-1	CASSGGTVLNTEAFF	TGCGCCAGCAGCGGAGGGACAGTCTTGAACACTGAAGCTTTCTTT
TRBD1	-	TRBV5-1	TRBJ2-7	CASSPNQGAHEQYF	TGCGCCAGCAGCCCGAACCAGGGGGCCCACGAGCAGTACTTC
-	-	TRBV10-3	TRBJ1-2	CAISESPHRRERGGYTF	TGTGCCATCAGTGAGTCCCCGCATCGGCGGGAGCGGGGTGGCTACACCTTC
-	once	TRBV12-3/TRBV12-4	TRBJ1-1	CASTSDRLQKF	TGTGCCAGCACCTCCGACAGGCTTCAAAAGTTT
-	-	TRBV13	TRBJ2-2	CASRGINTNTGELFF	TGTGCCAGCAGGGGCATTAACACGAACACCGGGGAGCTGTTTTTT
TRBD2	-	TRBV18	TRBJ2-1	CASSLGTSGYNEQFF	TGTGCCAGCTCACTGGGGACTAGCGGCTACAATGAGCAGTTCTTC
-	-	TRBV29-1	TRBJ1-1	CSVDPITPGHDTEAFF	TGCAGCGTTGATCCCATAACGCCGGGACATGACACTGAAGCTTTCTTT
-	-	TRBV10-1	TRBJ1-6	CATYPYRSLTLHF	TGCGCCACCTACCCTTACAGGTCACTCACCCTCCACTTT
-	-	TRBV3-1/TRBV3-2	TRBJ1-2	CASSQAAGTYGYTF	TGTGCCAGCAGCCAAGCGGCAGGGACTTATGGCTACACCTTC
TRBD1	-	TRBV10-3	TRBJ2-1	CAIRFQGADVHEQFF	TGTGCCATCAGATTTCAGGGGGCTGACGTCCATGAGCAGTTCTTC
-	-	TRBV30	TRBJ2-5	CAWSVGGVYQETQYF	TGTGCCTGGAGTGTCGGAGGGGTTTACCAAGAGACCCAGTACTTC
-	-	TRBV9	TRBJ1-2	CASSASWGAFYGYTF	TGTGCCAGCAGCGCGTCCTGGGGGGCATTCTATGGCTACACCTTC
TRBD1	-	TRBV5-5	TRBJ2-2	CASSLVGTGDTGELFF	TGTGCCAGCAGCTTGGTAGGGACAGGGGACACCGGGGAGCTGTTTTTT
TRBD2	-	TRBV9	TRBJ2-3	CASSVEKAGSTDTQYF	TGTGCCAGCAGCGTAGAAAAAGCGGGGAGCACAGATACGCAGTATTTT
-	-	TRBV7-6	TRBJ1-1	CASSLLRGSLRPEAFF	TGTGCCAGCAGTCTACTCAGGGGCTCATTGCGTCCTGAAGCTTTCTTT
-	once	TRBV6-1	TRBJ2-1	CASSEWSSADNEQFF	TGTGCCAGCAGTGAATGGAGTAGCGCCGACAATGAGCAGTTCTTC
-	-	TRBV5-1	TRBJ2-5	CASSSRDLRETQYF	TGCGCCAGCAGCTCCCGGGACCTTAGGGAGACCCAGTACTTC
-	-	TRBV5-1	TRBJ1-1	CASRLGHPNTEAFF	TGCGCCAGCAGACTGGGACATCCGAACACTGAAGCTTTCTTT
-	once	TRBV3-1/TRBV3-2	TRBJ2-6	CASSSPLALSGANVLTF	TGTGCCAGCAGCTCTCCCCTTGCTTTGTCTGGGGCCAACGTCCTGACTTTC
TRBD1	-	TRBV18	TRBJ1-2	CASSPMTGVGYTF	TGTGCCAGCTCACCCATGACAGGGGTTGGCTACACCTTC
-	-	TRBV10-1	TRBJ1-2	CASRGTHLYGYTF	TGCGCCAGCAGAGGGACCCACCTCTATGGCTACACCTTC
TRBD1	-	TRBV27	TRBJ1-1	CASSLGTGNAFF	TGTGCCAGCAGTCTCGGGACAGGGAATGCTTTCTTT
-	-	TRBV19	TRBJ1-6	CASSINSRINSPLHF	TGTGCCAGTAGTATTAACAGTCGAATAAATTCACCCCTCCACTTT
TRBD1	-	TRBV4-1	TRBJ1-6	CASSQGQGYNSPLHF	TGCGCCAGCAGCCAAGGACAGGGGTATAATTCACCCCTCCACTTT
TRBD1	-	TRBV6-5	TRBJ1-2	CASSYRTGANYGYTF	TGTGCCAGCAGTTACCGGACAGGCGCTAACTATGGCTACACCTTC
-	few	TRBV6-5	TRBJ1-2	CASTREGPIYGYTF	TGTGCCAGCACCCGGGAGGGCCCCATATATGGCTACACCTTC
-	-	TRBV11-3	TRBJ2-3	CASSFTRTDTQYF	TGTGCCAGCAGCTTTACTCGTACAGATACGCAGTATTTT
-	-	TRBV18	TRBJ1-1	CASSLTENTEAFF	TGTGCCAGCTCACTCACGGAGAACACTGAAGCTTTCTTT
TRBD1	once	TRBV6-5	TRBJ2-7	CASSTRTGGYEQYF	TGTGCCAGCAGTACTCGGACAGGGGGCTACGAGCAGTACTTC
TRBD1	-	TRBV27	TRBJ1-1	CASSSETGDTEAFF	TGTGCCAGCAGTTCTGAGACAGGGGACACTGAAGCTTTCTTT